This record covers a single T cell receptor (beta chain). What this receptor recognizes is not known. Its ends do not fully match the called genes, so a read error is possible. Measured from the cysteine to the phenylalanine, the CDR3 is 13 residues long. Only the CDR3 DNA is retained, 39 bases long and in frame from the first base. CDR1 SNHLY and CDR2 FYNNEI are derived from the germline V gene. This specimen's time point label, interpreted: patch test 2, 6 weeks after DPC sensitization. The label giving this sample's treatment or condition can be read as: therapeutic diphenylcyclopropenone sensitization with weekly scalp DPC. At every patch-test visit, the blood draw took place before the patch test was put on. Patients were eligible if aged 18 to 70, diagnosed with alopecia and judged suitable for DPC therapy, and pregnant patients were excluded. Total RNA was extracted from unfractionated whole blood that had been collected in Tempus Blood RNA tubes.

This entry belongs to a study of human T cells and chemical hapten exposure (dated by TCRdb to 2020 to 2022). Regarding the complete study: For sensitization, 2% DPC in acetone was applied to a 2 cm by 2 cm area of upper inner arm skin. The patient cohort, mostly female, included alopecia areata with under or over 50% scalp involvement, alopecia totalis and alopecia universalis. Blood samples were taken from patients before sensitization (week 0) and at 2, 6 and about 24 weeks after DPC sensitization. Patch testing was done on the upper back using Finn chambers containing 0.01% DPC, and results were scored after 6 days according to International Contact Dermatitis Research Group standards. The libraries were sequenced as a pool, and the TCR yield per sample differed mostly because of small variations in library volumes within the pool. The study tracked peripheral blood TCR repertoire changes in vivo during primary and secondary sensitization to the hapten diphenylcyclopropenone (DPC) in alopecia patients. Throughout the study period of about 22 weeks, patients also received therapeutic DPC doses to the scalp every week. Twenty-nine alopecia patients provided blood for TCR sequencing at one to four time points (pre-sensitization, 2, 6 and 24 weeks). Points the paper makes about the study in general: No change with DPC sensitization was found in the number of TCRs above 1 in 1000 frequency, and no evidence of global repertoire structure alterations was found. Because all patients had alopecia, a presumed autoimmune disease, the immune response of the patients might differ from that of healthy individuals. After repeated subsampling, changes were observed in the strength of the expansion versus patch-test correlation and in the threshold at which the correlation became significant. Compared with pre-sensitization or healthy control sets, expanded TCRs formed significantly more large CDR3 similarity clusters, which is consistent with antigen-driven responses. A positive correlation was found between the number of PT1 expanded TCRs and patch test score, with significance reached at thresholds 8, 16 and 32 but not 4.

The receptor library was made with RACE. This sample was sequenced with a NextSeq 500. During library preparation, unique molecular identifiers were attached to individual cDNA molecules so that TCRs could be counted in a quantitative, reproducible way. From each blood RNA sample, both TCR alpha and TCR beta chains were sequenced. The original pipeline was this. A median of roughly 98,000 TCRs per sample was observed, with a range of about 20,000 to 750,000. V, J and CDR3 annotation of the TCR reads was carried out using the Decombinator software suite. For PS versus PT1 abundance plots, all samples were subsampled to the same number of TCRs (28,000). Expanded TCRs were defined as absent before sensitization and observed at least eight times at the 2-week time point. Through fastp at Q25 and MiXCR, TCRdb rebuilt clones from the public reads, retaining in-frame beta chains. Rows with one shared CDR3 protein collapse into an entry with the most common genes and DNA. It is TCRdb's table, rather than the study itself, that gives the V and J calls and clone size. The sample table lists tens of thousands of distinct CDR3 sequences, 11% of them with a count of one. Around 2.1% of the sample rests with the top ten.

The receptor chain draws on TRBV2 and TRBJ2-1, with the D assignment possibly TRBD1 or TRBD2, given 5 matching bases for each. The receptor was derived from a man in his forties with alopecia areata. Some clones in this sample may be carry-over from other donors' samples. The sample in question was whole blood, obtained in connection with sensitization to the hapten diphenylcyclopropenone (DPC). The CDR3 here reads CASSESPTGTARF. The DNA is TGTGCCAGCAGTGAAAGTCCGACCGGGACCGCGCGCTTC. The CDR3, completed at both ends by the reference TRBV2 and TRBJ2-1 genes, gives the full variable domain EPEVTQTPSHQVTQMGQEVILRCVPISNHLYFYWYRQILGQKVEFLVSFYNNEISEKSEIFDDQFSVERPDGSNFTLKIRSTKLEDSAMYFCASSESPTGTARFGPGTRLTVL.